Listed below are T cell receptor beta chains from one sample, sequenced in a study of shared T cell receptors in the human thymus. Repertoires were generated with immunoSEQ multiplex PCR, while TCRdb's copy carries only in-frame clones and drops some. The data show over 450,000 clones, approximately 80% seen once. This sample also appeared in a second study, on human thymus T cells.

Sample: thymocytes. The receptor set was obtained from a boy less than two years old with a congenital heart defect. Both conserved end residues are part of each CDR3. D genes are given only for firm matches. Not every row has a clone size; where given, it reads once, few, many or a size class.

CASSYHRSSYEQYF,TGTGCCAGTAGTTACCACAGGAGCTCCTACGAGCAGTACTTC,TRBJ2-7,.,TRBV19,.
CASSTGGSYTF,TGTGCCAGTTCCACAGGGGGGAGCTACACCTTC,TRBJ1-2,.,TRBV6-1,TRBD1
CASSLSIVNTEAFF,TGTGCCAGCAGCTTATCCATTGTGAACACTGAAGCTTTCTTT,TRBJ1-1,few,TRBV7-9,.
CASSFRGYSNQPQHF,TGTGCCAGCAGTTTTCGAGGATATAGCAATCAGCCCCAGCATTTT,TRBJ1-5,once,TRBV27,.
CASSEQRQVLSGNTIYF,TGTGCCAGCAGCGAGCAACGACAGGTTCTCTCTGGAAACACCATATATTTT,TRBJ1-3,.,TRBV9,.
CASSYGRWGQGNTIYF,TGTGCCAGCAGTTACGGGCGGTGGGGACAAGGAAACACCATATATTTT,TRBJ1-3,.,TRBV6-5,.
CASTSAGEVADTQYF,TGTGCCAGTACCTCAGCGGGGGAAGTAGCAGATACGCAGTATTTT,TRBJ2-3,.,TRBV19,TRBD2
CASNRDSDMGEQFF,TGTGCCAGCAACCGGGATAGCGATATGGGTGAGCAGTTCTTC,TRBJ2-1,.,TRBV28,.
CASSHPGGGTQYF,TGTGCCAGCAGCCACCCCGGGGGAGGGACCCAGTACTTC,TRBJ2-5,few,TRBV7-9,.
CASSSRQGAQTYGYTF,TGCGCCAGCAGCTCCCGACAGGGTGCTCAAACTTATGGCTACACCTTC,TRBJ1-2,.,TRBV5-1,TRBD1
CASSYIARGGSYGYTF,TGTGCCAGCAGTTACATCGCCAGGGGCGGAAGCTATGGCTACACCTTC,TRBJ1-2,.,TRBV6-5,.
CASSEAANTEAFF,TGTGCCAGTTCCGAGGCAGCTAACACTGAAGCTTTCTTT,TRBJ1-1,.,TRBV6-6,.
CASSLPQNEQFF,TGTGCCAGCAGTTTACCTCAGAATGAGCAGTTCTTC,TRBJ2-1,.,TRBV27,.
CASSSWGLAGVGEQYF,TGTGCCAGCAGCTCTTGGGGACTAGCGGGAGTGGGGGAGCAGTACTTC,TRBJ2-7,.,TRBV7-2,TRBD2
CASSLIKREGSSYNEQFF,TGTGCCAGTAGTCTCATAAAGCGGGAGGGAAGCTCCTACAATGAGCAGTTCTTC,TRBJ2-1,few,TRBV19,TRBD2
CASSPPSADTQYF,TGTGCCAGCAGCCCCCCCAGCGCAGATACGCAGTATTTT,TRBJ2-3,few,TRBV7-6,.
CASSDSSGRVHEQYF,TGTGCCAGCAGTGACAGTAGCGGGAGGGTCCACGAGCAGTACTTC,TRBJ2-7,.,TRBV7-2,TRBD2
CASSLGLPGGNTIYF,TGTGCCAGCAGCTTGGGACTGCCGGGAGGAAACACCATATATTTT,TRBJ1-3,.,TRBV5-6,.
CASSPLGGNTEAFF,TGTGCCAGCAGCCCCCTCGGGGGGAACACTGAAGCTTTCTTT,TRBJ1-1,.,TRBV21-1,.
CASSPCGRALNEQYF,TGTGCCAGCAGTCCCTGCGGGAGGGCATTAAACGAGCAGTACTTC,TRBJ2-7,.,TRBV6-1,TRBD2
CASSLVSGGRYEQYF,TGTGCCAGCAGCTTAGTTAGCGGGGGCCGCTACGAGCAGTACTTC,TRBJ2-7,.,TRBV7-2,TRBD2
CASRGQGKAYQPQHF,TGTGCCAGCAGGGGACAGGGGAAGGCCTATCAGCCCCAGCATTTT,TRBJ1-5,few,TRBV28,TRBD1
CASSQLGRSTDTQYF,TGTGCCAGCAGCCAGCTCGGGAGGAGCACAGATACGCAGTATTTT,TRBJ2-3,.,TRBV7-3,TRBD2
CASRSPPLRQGLLSYEQYF,TGTGCCAGCAGGTCACCTCCCCTTCGACAGGGGCTTCTTTCCTACGAGCAGTACTTC,TRBJ2-7,.,TRBV7-8,TRBD1
CASSSHPDRGPGKYSNQPQHF,TGTGCCAGCAGTTCTCACCCGGACAGGGGCCCCGGAAAGTATAGCAATCAGCCCCAGCATTTT,TRBJ1-5,.,TRBV28,TRBD1
CASSDHSYGYTF,TGTGCCAGCAGTGACCATTCATATGGCTACACCTTC,TRBJ1-2,.,TRBV2,.
CASSLARTGYGQETQYF,TGCGCCAGCAGCTTGGCCAGGACGGGATATGGCCAAGAGACCCAGTACTTC,TRBJ2-5,.,TRBV5-1,.
CASRLVASDRAPQETQYF,TGTGCAAGTCGCTTAGTGGCTTCAGACAGGGCCCCCCAAGAGACCCAGTACTTC,TRBJ2-5,.,TRBV12-2,.
CASSQAFRLYEKLFF,TGCGCCAGCAGCCAAGCATTCCGACTATATGAAAAACTGTTTTTT,TRBJ1-4,few,TRBV4-1,.
CRAIQGHNQYF,TGCAGGGCTATACAGGGGCACAACCAGTACTTC,TRBJ2-5,.,TRBV20-1,TRBD1
CASSLCPGGSGELFF,TGTGCCAGCAGTTTATGTCCGGGGGGAAGCGGGGAGCTGTTTTTT,TRBJ2-2,few,TRBV28,TRBD2
CAWSPRGTSGYNEQFF,TGTGCCTGGAGTCCCCGAGGGACTAGCGGTTACAATGAGCAGTTCTTC,TRBJ2-1,.,TRBV30,TRBD2
CASSPPPPTSPTGELFF,TGTGCCAGCAGCCCGCCCCCTCCGACTAGCCCCACCGGGGAGCTGTTTTTT,TRBJ2-2,.,TRBV27,TRBD2